This passage covers 10 T cell receptor beta chains from one sample sequenced in a study of T-cell memory formation after mild COVID-19. TCRdb passed the 5' RACE reads through MiXCR, listing each CDR3 protein once. The table lists about 560,000 distinct CDR3 sequences, roughly 20% of them singletons. The sample comprised PBMCs or a T cell subset sorted from them (not recorded which). The receptors were sampled from an adult woman who had mild COVID-19 (a few samples of this study predate the infection). Cell type and time point are not known.

This clonotype was found a few times. This chain uses TRBV12-3 or TRBV12-4 with TRBJ2-2; D ambiguous. V shed 7 bases and J shed 3 bases, with 15 bases lying between them. The CDR3 contains 15 residues. CDR3 in DNA: TGTGCCAGCACGTCGTTGCTAGGGCACACCGGGGAGCTGTTTTTT. Protein sequence: CASTSLLGHTGELFF.

This clonotype was picked up many times. The chain uses TRBV2 and TRBJ2-3; D is perhaps TRBD2 (6 bases). This CDR3 comprises 17 residues. Germline CDR1 is SNHLY and CDR2 is FYNNEI. The germline V and J ends were trimmed by 7 bases and 4 bases, with 24 bases remaining between them. CDR3 nucleotides: TGTGCCAGCACCGAAGGGTATGGCTCGGGGGAGCCAGATACGCAGTATTTT. It is translated as CASTEGYGSGEPDTQYF.

This clonotype turned up a few times. The chain combines TRBV5-4 with TRBJ2-1, with TRBD1 matching 8 bases. The trim removed 0 bases at V and 2 bases at J, leaving 4 bases unmatched. From germline, CDR1 is SGHNT and CDR2 YYREEE (reference sequence). The CDR3 runs to 16 residues. CDR3 coding DNA: TGTGCCAGCAGCTTGGCTCAGGGGGCGACCTACAATGAGCAGTTCTTC. It specifies CASSLAQGATYNEQFF.

This clonotype was counted only a few times. The V gene is TRBV5-1, the J gene TRBJ1-1, with 7 nucleotides matching TRBD1. V dropped 5 bases and J dropped 6; count of bases not matched to a gene: 7. Germline V gene sequence: CDR1 SGHRS, CDR2 YFSETQ. There are 13 residues in the CDR3. The CDR3 protein is CASSYAGGAEAFF. The DNA of the CDR3 is TGCGCCAGCAGTTATGCAGGGGGAGCTGAAGCTTTCTTT.

This chain's CDR3 is CASSYSMGFPETQYF. The CDR3 DNA sequence: TGTGCCAGCAGCTATTCAATGGGTTTCCCAGAGACCCAGTACTTC. This rearrangement joins TRBV5-8 to TRBJ2-5; unclear D gene. Per germline, CDR1 SGHTS and CDR2 YDEGEE. The CDR3 contains 15 residues. V gave up 3 bases and J gave up 4 bases, with 16 bases separating them.

The V call is TRBV3-1, the J call TRBJ2-2; no clear D. Per germline, CDR1 LGHDT and CDR2 YNNKEL (reference sequence). Trimming removed 2 bases at V and 6 bases at J, with 7 bases between. The CDR3 is 13 residues long. CDR3 nucleotides: TGTGCCAGCAGCCAATCACCAGCCGGGGAGCTGTTTTTT. Protein sequence: CASSQSPAGELFF. The full variable domain, its missing parts supplied by reference TRBV3-1 and TRBJ2-2, is DTAVSQTPKYLVTQMGNDKSIKCEQNLGHDTMYWYKQDSKKFLKIMFSYNNKELIINETVPNRFSPKSPDKAHLNLHINSLELGDSAVYFCASSQSPAGELFFGEGSRLTVL.

V usage is TRBV7-9 and J usage is TRBJ2-1, with 11 bases identical to TRBD2. Germline V lookup: CDR1 SEHNR, CDR2 FQNEAQ (reference sequence). The CDR3 consists of 15 residues. J gave up 5 bases and V 2 bases, and 2 bases lay outside the gene matches. The CDR3 region has the DNA TGTGCCAGCAGCTTACTAGCGGGAGGAAACAATGAGCAGTTCTTC. Translating gives CASSLLAGGNNEQFF.

This clonotype was observed at least ten times. The chain couples TRBV12-3 or TRBV12-4 to TRBJ2-1; 10 bases align to TRBD2. This CDR3 comprises 16 residues. The junction had 10 bases not matched to a gene; V was cut back by 6 bases and J by 5 bases. CDR3 amino acids: CASRKKGLARDNEQFF. As DNA, the CDR3 is TGTGCCAGCAGAAAAAAGGGACTAGCGAGGGACAATGAGCAGTTCTTC.

CDR3 sequence: CASSSGQLNSPLHF. The CDR3 bases are TGTGCCAGCAGCTCGGGACAGCTTAATTCACCCCTCCACTTT. This chain joins TRBV5-8 and TRBJ1-6; 7 bases fit TRBD1. Germline CDR1 reads SGHTS; CDR2 reads YDEGEE. V gave up 3 bases and J gave up 6 bases; unmatched junction bases: 3. This CDR3 has 14 residues.

This CDR3 is CASSKTGTGGLWGTEAFF. CDR3 in DNA: TGTGCCAGTAGTAAAACAGGGACAGGGGGCCTCTGGGGCACTGAAGCTTTCTTT. The V call is TRBV19, the J call TRBJ1-1; 12 bases map to TRBD1. The CDR3 contains 18 residues. CDR1 is LNHDA, CDR2 SQIVND, per germline (reference sequence). The ends lost 4 bases at V and 4 bases at J; junction bases unmatched: 13.